This entry lists 22 T cell receptor beta chains sequenced from one sample in a study of blood T cell repertoires in COVID-19. The table came from immunoSEQ multiplex PCR; TCRdb's copy has only in-frame clones and leaves some out. The sample has about 300,000 clones, about 90% seen once. Source material: peripheral blood. These receptors all come from a man between 18 and 29 years old who had recovered from COVID-19.

The chain recombines TRBV4-2 with TRBJ2-5; 11 bases line up with TRBD2. V shed 0 bases and J 7 bases; nucleotides not matched to a gene: 4. Germline V gene lookup returns CDR1 LGHNA and CDR2 YNFKEQ. This CDR3 region has 15 residues. As DNA, the CDR3 is TGTGCCAGCAGCCAAGAGCTAGCGGGGGGTAGGACCCAGTACTTC. Translated, it gives CASSQELAGGRTQYF.

The rearrangement links TRBV18 to TRBJ1-1; 8 bases match TRBD1. This CDR3 has 14 amino acids. V lost 7 bases and J lost 11; bases outside the gene matches: 15. Germline CDR1 KGHSH, CDR2 LQKENI. The chain's CDR3 is CASFWTGKGEWAFF. The CDR3, as DNA: TGTGCCAGCTTTTGGACAGGGAAAGGGGAGTGGGCTTTCTTT.

The chain has TRBV23-1 and TRBJ2-7; 7 bases match TRBD1. TRBV23-1 belongs to the ORF category, with a function that is uncertain. The V and J ends lost 0 bases and 3 bases, in that order; junction bases with no gene match: 14. CDR3 length: 18 amino acids. The DNA for the CDR3 is TGCGCCAGCAGTCAATCCGGACGAGGGGCAGGGGGTCTCTACGAGCAGTACTTC. This gives the protein CASSQSGRGAGGLYEQYF.

CDR3 sequence: CASSQYSVTGLPEAFF. DNA for the CDR3: TGTGCCAGCAGCCAGTACTCAGTGACAGGGCTCCCTGAAGCTTTCTTT. The V and J genes are TRBV3-1 (or the pseudogene TRBV3-2) and TRBJ1-1; TRBD1 matches at 7 bases. Trimming took 3 bases from V and 6 from J; bases not matched to a gene: 13. This CDR3 is 16 amino acids long. CDR1 is LGHDT, CDR2 YNNKEL, per germline (reference sequence).

V gene TRBV7-6 combines with J gene TRBJ2-3; TRBD2 agrees at 7 bases. V lost 3 bases and J lost 6; bases outside the gene matches: 15. Germline V gene data show CDR1 as SGHVS and CDR2 as FNYEAQ. The CDR3 spans 17 residues. The CDR3 region has the DNA TGTGCCAGCAGCTTCGGAGCCAGCGGGACCCCCCAGGATACGCAGTATTTT. This translates into CASSFGASGTPQDTQYF.

The chain carries TRBV20-1 and TRBJ2-1; no clear D gene. Germline CDR1 and CDR2: DFQATT and SNEGSKA (reference sequence). V lost 1 base, J lost 8 bases, and 6 bases lay in between. This CDR3 is 11 amino acids long. The CDR3 protein is CSARGGHEQFF. The CDR3 DNA is TGCAGTGCTAGAGGCGGCCATGAGCAGTTCTTC.

This sequence joins TRBV10-2 and TRBJ2-2; TRBD1 might be the D (6 bases). Trimming removed 6 bases from V and 5 bases from J, with 13 bases in between. Germline CDR1 is WSHSY and CDR2 is SAAADI. The CDR3 runs to 14 residues. In DNA form, the CDR3 reads TGCGCCAGCAGCCAGGGGTTAGCGACCGGGGAGCTGTTTTTT. As protein: CASSQGLATGELFF.

This chain joins TRBV19 and TRBJ1-2; 8 bases agree with TRBD1. CDR3 length: 14 amino acids. V lost 7 bases and J lost 4; bases outside the gene matches: 8. Germline V gives CDR1 LNHDA, CDR2 SQIVND (reference sequence). CDR3 nucleotides: TGTGCCAGTAATCTTCAGGGGGCGGCCTATGGCTACACCTTC. Protein: CASNLQGAAYGYTF.

This chain connects TRBV19 to TRBJ1-1; no firm D call. The V and J ends lost 1 base and 5 bases respectively, with 8 bases between them. Germline CDR1 LNHDA, CDR2 SQIVND (reference sequence). This CDR3 has 13 amino acids. DNA for the CDR3: TGTGCCAGTAGTATAGTAGAGGGTACTGAAGCTTTCTTT. Its translation: CASSIVEGTEAFF.

The chain is built from TRBV19 and TRBJ1-5; D is uncertain. This CDR3 is built from 13 residues. Trimming took 6 bases from V and 5 from J, leaving 11 bases between them. CDR1 is LNHDA, CDR2 SQIVND, per germline (reference sequence). The chain's CDR3 is CASRNSSYQPQHF. CDR3 in DNA: TGTGCCAGTAGGAACAGCAGCTATCAGCCCCAGCATTTT.

The J gene is TRBJ2-5, the V gene TRBV18, with 8 nucleotides matching TRBD1. The germline gives CDR1 KGHSH, CDR2 LQKENI. There are 14 residues in the CDR3. V was clipped by 0 bases and J by 3 bases; unmatched bases: 0. In nucleotides, the CDR3 is TGTGCCAGCTCACCACCGGGACAGGAAGAGACCCAGTACTTC. Translated: CASSPPGQEETQYF.

The gene calls are TRBV7-9 and TRBJ2-3; possibly TRBD1 for D (5 bases). Trimming cost V 4 bases and J 6 bases, with 11 bases left between them. Germline V gene data show CDR1 as SEHNR and CDR2 as FQNEAQ (reference sequence). The CDR3 spans 13 residues. For the CDR3, the DNA is TGTGCCAGCAGCTCCTGGGGCCCGGATACGCAGTATTTT. It specifies CASSSWGPDTQYF.

This rearrangement joins TRBV4-2 to TRBJ2-1, with TRBD2 identical over 8 bases. J was trimmed by 5 bases and V by 4 bases; bases with no gene match: 7. CDR3 size: 15 residues. CDR1 and CDR2 (germline): LGHNA, YNFKEQ. For the CDR3, the DNA is TGTGCCAGCAGCCGAGAAACCGGGAGGGACAATGAGCAGTTCTTC. It translates to CASSRETGRDNEQFF.

This chain uses TRBV4-3 with TRBJ2-7; D not certain. The V gene's germline CDR1 is LGHNA and CDR2 YSLEER. CDR3 length: 13 residues. Trimming pared 1 base from V and 3 bases from J, leaving 7 bases between. In DNA, the CDR3 is TGCGCCAGCAGCCAAGGCAACAGCTACGAGCAGTACTTC. Amino acids: CASSQGNSYEQYF.

The V and J genes are TRBV25-1 and TRBJ2-2, with 7 bases that match TRBD1. V gave up 6 bases and J gave up 5 bases; unmatched junction bases: 6. This CDR3 contains 14 residues. Germline V gene sequence: CDR1 MGHDK, CDR2 SYGVNS. CDR3 protein: CASRGDRVTGELFF. Written as DNA, the CDR3 is TGTGCCAGCAGGGGAGACAGGGTGACCGGGGAGCTGTTTTTT.

This clone was seen once. The chain joins TRBV19 to TRBJ1-1, with D maybe TRBD1 (5 bases). This CDR3 has 14 residues. Trimming removed 3 bases at V and 0 bases at J, with 8 bases between. Per the germline V gene, CDR1 is LNHDA and CDR2 is SQIVND (reference sequence). For the CDR3, the DNA is TGTGCCAGTAGTATCAGGGCGGTGAACACTGAAGCTTTCTTT. Protein product: CASSIRAVNTEAFF.

This chain joins TRBV30 and TRBJ1-1; 7 positions match TRBD1. The CDR3 is made up of 13 amino acids. V gave up 4 bases and J gave up 11 bases; unmatched junction bases: 13. CDR1 is GTSNPN and CDR2 is SVGIG in the germline V gene (reference sequence). CDR3 residues: CAWTTGEEFDAFF. The DNA of the CDR3 is TGTGCCTGGACCACAGGGGAGGAATTTGATGCTTTCTTT.

The chain recombines TRBV11-2 with TRBJ1-1, with D tentatively TRBD1 (5 bases). CDR1 and CDR2 (germline): SGHAT, FQNNGV. Trimming shortened V by 5 bases and J by 1 base, and 20 bases separated the two germline ends. This CDR3 has 17 residues. Here the CDR3 DNA reads TGTGCCAGCAGCCTCTTAAGGGGAAGATATTGGAACACTGAAGCTTTCTTT. This sequence encodes CASSLLRGRYWNTEAFF.

This clone was seen only once. The CDR3 nucleotides read TGTGCCAGTAGGACTAGCCCACTCTATGGCTACACCTTC. Amino acids: CASRTSPLYGYTF. This chain joins TRBV19 and TRBJ1-2; D remains ambiguous. The CDR3 runs to 13 residues. V was cut by 6 bases and J by 4 bases, with 12 bases left in between. Germline CDR1 is LNHDA and CDR2 is SQIVND (reference sequence).

This sequence joins TRBV5-1 and TRBJ1-5; D perhaps matches TRBD1 (6 bases). Trimming took off 4 bases at V and 0 bases at J, with 17 bases between the two ends. There are 17 residues in the CDR3. CDR1 and CDR2 (germline): SGHRS, YFSETQ. DNA for the CDR3: TGCGCCAGCAGCCCGGGACAAGGGATCTATAGCAATCAGCCCCAGCATTTT. This encodes CASSPGQGIYSNQPQHF.

The rearrangement uses TRBV2 and TRBJ2-7, with TRBD2 matching over 8 bases. The CDR3 length is 15 residues. From germline, CDR1 is SNHLY and CDR2 FYNNEI. Trimming took 3 bases from V and 3 from J; bases not matched to a gene: 7. This CDR3 is CASSEQSGGFYEQYF. The CDR3 nucleotides are TGTGCCAGCAGTGAGCAGTCGGGAGGGTTCTACGAGCAGTACTTC.

J is TRBJ1-5 and V is TRBV4-1, with unresolved D. Germline CDR1 and CDR2: MGHRA and YSYEKL. The length of the CDR3 is 16 residues. Trimming pared 2 bases from V and 3 bases from J, leaving 14 bases between. The CDR3 spells CASSQIQYSINQPQHF. CDR3 bases: TGCGCCAGCAGCCAAATACAGTACAGTATCAATCAGCCCCAGCATTTT.